This entry lists 15 T cell receptor beta chains sequenced from one sample in a study of blood T cell repertoires in COVID-19. Only in-frame clones appear in the TCRdb table, and some are missing; sequencing was by immunoSEQ multiplex PCR. Of approximately 30,000 clones listed, over 75% are singletons. The sequenced material came from peripheral blood. Receptor source: a human donor in a cohort sampled during active COVID-19.

The chain uses TRBV5-1 and TRBJ2-5, with TRBD1 matching 7 bases. The CDR3 runs 13 residues. CDR1 is SGHRS, CDR2 YFSETQ, per germline. With 6 bases clipped from V and 7 bases from J, the junction kept 9 bases outside the gene matches. As DNA, the CDR3 is TGCGCCAGCACAAGTGAGGGGGCTTGGACCCAGTACTTC. This gives the protein CASTSEGAWTQYF.

V usage is TRBV15 and J usage is TRBJ2-1; D is possibly TRBD1 (5 bases). Per the germline V gene, CDR1 is LNHNV and CDR2 is YYDKDF (reference sequence). The ends were cut back, 1 base at V and 10 bases at J, with 14 bases in the middle. This CDR3 is 14 amino acids long. CDR3 amino acids: CATSRVQGFGEQFF. The CDR3 nucleotides read TGTGCCACCAGCAGAGTGCAGGGCTTCGGGGAGCAGTTCTTC.

CDR3 nucleotide sequence: TGTGCCAGCTCACCATTTACCCAGCGGGGGGGCCTAGATACGCAGTATTTT. The encoded protein is CASSPFTQRGGLDTQYF. The chain couples TRBV18 to TRBJ2-3; 10 bases are shared with TRBD2. Germline CDR1 KGHSH, CDR2 LQKENI. The CDR3 spans 17 residues. V lost 2 bases, J lost 5 bases, and 10 bases stayed unmatched.

V usage is TRBV7-9 and J usage is TRBJ1-2; a possible D gene is TRBD1 (5 bases). This CDR3 comprises 13 residues. Germline CDR1 SEHNR, CDR2 FQNEAQ (reference sequence). The germline V and J ends were trimmed by 6 bases and 4 bases, with 12 bases remaining between them. CDR3 protein: CASRRGEIYGYTF. The CDR3 DNA reads as TGTGCCAGCAGGCGGGGGGAGATCTATGGCTACACCTTC.

The rearrangement joins TRBV11-2 to TRBJ2-7; 9 bases are shared with TRBD1. The CDR3 spans 14 residues. V was clipped by 5 bases and J by 3 bases; unmatched bases: 5. CDR1 is SGHAT, CDR2 FQNNGV, per germline. In DNA form, the CDR3 reads TGTGCCAGCAGCACCCCGGGACAGGGCTACGAGCAGTACTTC. This translates into CASSTPGQGYEQYF.

A remark on this clone: The junction shows a germline mismatch at one end, possibly a read error. The chain couples TRBV7-2 to TRBJ2-3; 7 bases map to TRBD2. This CDR3 is built from 15 residues. In germline, CDR1 is SGHTA, CDR2 FQGNSA. CDR3 nucleotides: TGTGCCAGCAGCTTAGCGCGGGGGTCCACAAATACGCAGTATTTT. Protein product: CASSLARGSTNTQYF.

This clone occurred once. In DNA, the CDR3 is TGTGCCAGCAGTCACAATAGCGGGCACACAGATACGCAGTATTTT. It yields the protein CASSHNSGHTDTQYF. The rearrangement uses TRBV6-5 and TRBJ2-3; 7 positions match TRBD2. The V gene end was trimmed by 5 bases and the J gene end by 2 bases; junction bases not matched to a gene: 7. CDR3 length: 15 amino acids. The germline CDR1 and CDR2 sequences are MNHEY and SVGAGI.

The chain joins TRBV7-2 to TRBJ2-5; the D is unclear. The CDR3 totals 15 residues. Germline V gene lookup returns CDR1 SGHTA and CDR2 FQGNSA. The V end lost 1 base, the J end lost 5 bases, and 14 bases lay between the germline ends. Here the CDR3 reads CASSLEYSFSETQYF. In nucleotides, the CDR3 is TGTGCCAGCAGCTTAGAATACAGCTTTAGTGAGACCCAGTACTTC.

The chain couples TRBV13 to TRBJ1-6; D gene uncertain. Looked up from germline, CDR1 is PRHDT and CDR2 is FYEKMQ (reference sequence). Trimming cost V 3 bases and J 10 bases, with 4 bases left between them. The CDR3 contains 11 residues. The CDR3: CASSFSSPLHF. In nucleotides, the CDR3 is TGTGCCAGCAGCTTCTCGTCACCCCTCCACTTT.

This sequence joins TRBV7-2 and TRBJ2-1, with 7 bases aligning to TRBD1. Germline assignment: CDR1 SGHTA and CDR2 FQGNSA. The ends lost 5 bases at V and 4 bases at J; junction bases unmatched: 8. The CDR3 spans 15 residues. The CDR3 DNA sequence: TGTGCCAGCAGCCCCCGAAGGACAGGATACAATGAGCAGTTCTTC. Encoded protein: CASSPRRTGYNEQFF.

This chain uses TRBV4-3 with TRBJ2-1; possibly TRBD1 for D (7 bases). The CDR3 length is 16 residues. Germline assignment: CDR1 LGHNA and CDR2 YSLEER. V was shortened by 4 bases and J by 3 bases, with 16 bases between the two germline ends. The CDR3 DNA sequence: TGCGCCAGCAGCCCAGGGGGGCAGTCCCTCTACAATGAGCAGTTCTTC. This codes for CASSPGGQSLYNEQFF.

V usage is TRBV19 and J usage is TRBJ2-7; no reliable D call. V lost 3 bases to trimming and J lost 0 bases, with 9 bases between them. CDR1 LNHDA and CDR2 SQIVND come from the germline V gene (reference sequence). This CDR3 contains 14 residues. DNA of the CDR3: TGTGCCAGTAGTATCAGCAGGTACTCCTACGAGCAGTACTTC. Translating it yields CASSISRYSYEQYF.

V is TRBV2 and J is TRBJ2-5; TRBD1 matches at 8 bases. This CDR3 spans 15 amino acids. Germline V gene lookup returns CDR1 SNHLY and CDR2 FYNNEI. Trimming removed 4 bases from V and 5 bases from J; junction bases left unmatched: 9. DNA for the CDR3: TGTGCCAGCAGTGCGACAGGGGTTGGGGGGGAGACCCAGTACTTC. Its protein product is CASSATGVGGETQYF.

The chain links TRBV27 to TRBJ2-3, with a weak D call TRBD2 (5 bases). Trimming took 5 bases from V and 6 from J, leaving 9 bases between them. Germline loops: CDR1 MNHEY, CDR2 SMNVEV (reference sequence). CDR3 size: 12 residues. CDR3 region: CASSPRGDTQYF. The CDR3 DNA sequence: TGTGCCAGCAGTCCCCGGGGTGATACGCAGTATTTT.

This clone was found a few times. V gene TRBV19 combines with J gene TRBJ2-7, with 8 bases identical to TRBD2. Germline lookup yields CDR1 LNHDA and CDR2 SQIVND (reference sequence). With 10 bases clipped from V and 2 bases from J, the junction kept 10 bases outside the gene matches. The CDR3 length is 14 residues. CDR3 coding DNA: TGTGCCACCGAAACGGGGGGGGGAACCTACGAGCAGTACTTC. It codes for CATETGGGTYEQYF.